The 8 T cell receptor beta chains in this list originate from one sample, sequenced in a study of identical twins. TCRdb fed the 5' RACE reads into MiXCR, producing one record per CDR3 protein. The table shows 1.5 million to 2 million distinct CDR3 sequences, with about 32% occurring only once. Material: cord blood. The receptors shown here come from a newborn girl in good health.

This chain links TRBV6-1 with TRBJ1-2, with D unresolved. Germline V gene sequence: CDR1 MNHNS, CDR2 SASEGT. The V end was cut by 4 bases, the J end by 4 bases, with 13 bases between. This CDR3 contains 14 residues. The DNA of the CDR3 is TGTGCCAGCAGTGCCGGGCCGCCAGGCTATGGCTACACCTTC. It yields the protein CASSAGPPGYGYTF.

The CDR3 DNA is TGTGCCATCAGTGACCAAGGGCCATATCAGCCCCAGCATTTT. As protein: CAISDQGPYQPQHF. The V call is TRBV10-3, the J call TRBJ1-5; D unclear. The CDR3 is made up of 14 amino acids. Deletions cut 3 bases from V and 5 bases from J, with 11 bases between. CDR1 and CDR2 from the germline V gene are ENHRY and SYGVKD.

This clonotype was seen a handful of times. The chain has TRBV11-2 and TRBJ2-1; maybe TRBD2 (5 bases). There are 15 residues in the CDR3. V dropped 5 bases and J dropped 5 bases, with 16 bases sitting between them. Germline V gene sequence: CDR1 SGHAT, CDR2 FQNNGV. CDR3 DNA sequence: TGTGCCAGCAGCCCGGGCCTAGCCCGGGACAATGAGCAGTTCTTC. Its translation: CASSPGLARDNEQFF.

This chain uses TRBV28 with TRBJ1-2, with a possible D match to TRBD1 (6 bases). The CDR3 has 15 amino acids. The V end lost 4 bases, the J end lost 4 bases, and 16 bases lay between the germline ends. The germline gives CDR1 MDHEN, CDR2 SYDVKM. The CDR3 is CASSSRQELPYGYTF. The CDR3 DNA sequence: TGTGCCAGCAGTTCGCGACAGGAGCTACCCTATGGCTACACCTTC.

V gene TRBV10-3 combines with J gene TRBJ2-2, with TRBD2 identical over 13 bases. CDR1 is ENHRY and CDR2 is SYGVKD in the germline V gene. CDR3 length: 16 amino acids. V trimming: 4 bases; J trimming: 1 base; junction bases outside the gene matches: 0. CDR3 residues: CAISGTSGRNTGELFF. CDR3 bases: TGTGCCATCAGTGGGACTAGCGGGAGGAACACCGGGGAGCTGTTTTTT.

This chain joins TRBV7-2 and TRBJ1-1; 7 nucleotides agree with TRBD1. The CDR3 is 14 amino acids. CDR1 and CDR2 (germline): SGHTA, FQGNSA. The V segment lost 5 bases and the J segment 4 bases; nucleotides outside the gene matches: 7. CDR3 sequence reads: CASSAGGSITEAFF. The CDR3 DNA sequence: TGTGCCAGCAGCGCAGGGGGTTCAATCACTGAAGCTTTCTTT.

This rearrangement joins TRBV3-1 to TRBJ1-6; no firm D call. V was trimmed by 1 base and J by 11 bases, leaving 6 bases between them. CDR1 and CDR2 from the germline V gene are LGHDT and YNNKEL (reference sequence). This CDR3 has 12 amino acids. CDR3 protein: CASSQGPPPLHF. The DNA for the CDR3 is TGTGCCAGCAGCCAAGGTCCTCCACCCCTCCACTTT.

Remarks on this clonotype: A much larger clone lies one base from this, so it may be a read error. J is TRBJ1-5 and V is TRBV10-3; TRBD1 agrees at 9 bases. CDR1 is ENHRY and CDR2 is SYGVKD in the germline V gene. The junction had 1 base not matched to a gene; V was cut back by 4 bases and J by 6 bases. The CDR3 runs to 13 residues. The CDR3 DNA reads TGTGCCATCAGTGCGACAGGGGGTCAGCCCCAGCATTTT. Amino acid sequence: CAISATGGQPQHF.